This TCR beta chain was documented in a study of control samples from healthy donors and cancer patients. This CDR3 is 13 amino acids long. Germline lookup yields CDR1 SGHTA and CDR2 FQGNSA. Trimming took off 6 bases at V and 4 bases at J, with 12 bases between the two ends. Profiling relied on immunoSEQ multiplex PCR, and the TCRdb table lists in-frame clones only, not all of them. The repertoire consists of about 100,000 clones, with around four fifths occurring once and the leading ten covering 19%. This clone ranks as medium-sized. The sequencing input was blood. The source of this sequence is a man younger than 40 in good health. This chain joins TRBV7-2 and TRBJ2-5; D uncertain. The CDR3 bases are TGTGCCAGCAGAGTGCCCGCGTCAGAGACCCAGTACTTC. Protein sequence: CASRVPASETQYF.